These 17 T cell receptor beta chains were sequenced from one sample in a study of blood T cell repertoires in COVID-19. Method: immunoSEQ multiplex PCR; TCRdb's copy keeps in-frame clones and lacks some. Of approximately 380,000 clones listed, about 88% are singletons. Specimen: PBMCs or T cells enriched from blood (not recorded which). The receptors come from a young woman who had recovered from COVID-19.

V and J are TRBV4-2 and TRBJ1-1; no reliable D call. This CDR3 spans 15 amino acids. The ends were cut back, 0 bases at V and 1 base at J, with 9 bases in the middle. Germline loops: CDR1 LGHNA, CDR2 YNFKEQ. The DNA of the CDR3 is TGTGCCAGCAGCCAAGATATGGCAGGGAACACTGAAGCTTTCTTT. Translated, it gives CASSQDMAGNTEAFF.

The chain recombines TRBV28 with TRBJ1-4, with D perhaps matching TRBD1 (5 bases). V gave up 5 bases and J gave up 0 bases, with 13 bases separating them. CDR1 is MDHEN and CDR2 is SYDVKM in the germline V gene. The CDR3 contains 16 residues. This CDR3 reads CASSMRQISTNEKLFF. The CDR3 coding sequence is TGTGCCAGCAGTATGAGACAGATTTCAACTAATGAAAAACTGTTTTTT.

This clone was recorded only once. This chain uses TRBV6-6 with TRBJ1-4, with 8 bases aligning to TRBD1. The germline gives CDR1 MNHNY, CDR2 SVGAGI (reference sequence). The CDR3 runs to 19 residues. V was clipped by 6 bases and J by 8 bases; unmatched bases: 23. The CDR3 spells CASSSPPTGDGSRGEKLFF. The CDR3 DNA reads TGTGCCAGCAGCTCGCCTCCGACAGGGGATGGGAGCCGTGGCGAAAAACTGTTTTTT.

The chain links TRBV6-4 to TRBJ1-6; D remains unclear. Germline assignment: CDR1 MRHNA and CDR2 SNTAGT. The CDR3 covers 13 residues. The germline V and J ends were trimmed by 0 bases and 7 bases, with 4 bases remaining between them. The CDR3 DNA sequence: TGTGCCAGCAGTGACTCGACAAATTCACCCCTCCACTTT. Amino acids: CASSDSTNSPLHF.

V and J are TRBV2 and TRBJ2-6, with D uncertain. In germline, CDR1 is SNHLY, CDR2 FYNNEI. Trimming cost V 5 bases and J 0 bases, with 8 bases left between them. This CDR3 comprises 15 residues. This CDR3 reads CASSLRSSGANVLTF. The CDR3 DNA reads TGTGCCAGCAGTCTAAGAAGCTCTGGGGCCAACGTCCTGACTTTC.

This clone was observed once. The chain couples TRBV28 to TRBJ1-2; 10 positions agree with TRBD1. This CDR3 has 17 amino acids. CDR1 and CDR2 (germline): MDHEN, SYDVKM. Trimming cost V 8 bases and J 0 bases; bases outside gene matches: 12. The DNA of the CDR3 is TGTGCCAGCCGCCCCTCCAGGACAGGGGGGACTAACTATGGCTACACCTTC. This translates into CASRPSRTGGTNYGYTF.

V is TRBV18 and J is TRBJ2-3; tentative D call: TRBD1 (6 bases). Looked up from germline, CDR1 is KGHSH and CDR2 is LQKENI. V lost 1 base and J 2 bases, leaving 16 bases between the germline ends. The CDR3 sequence is 17 residues long. The CDR3 DNA sequence: TGTGCCAGCTCACCACGCCAGGGGAATTTGGTCACAGATACGCAGTATTTT. Translated, it gives CASSPRQGNLVTDTQYF. The whole variable domain, filled in from reference TRBV18 and TRBJ2-3, reads NAGVMQNPRHLVRRRGQEARLRCSPMKGHSHVYWYRQLPEEGLKFMVYLQKENIIDESGMPKERFSAEFPKEGPSILRIQQVVRGDSAAYFCASSPRQGNLVTDTQYFGPGTRLTVL.

The chain combines TRBV6-5 with TRBJ1-5; 7 bases fit TRBD1. Trimming at V came to 5 bases and at J to 0 bases, leaving 4 bases not matched to a gene. The V gene's germline CDR1 is MNHEY and CDR2 SVGAGI. This CDR3 spans 15 amino acids. In DNA form, the CDR3 reads TGTGCCAGCAGTCGACAGGGTCTTAGCAATCAGCCCCAGCATTTT. Its protein product is CASSRQGLSNQPQHF.

V gene TRBV6-5 combines with J gene TRBJ1-1; 7 nucleotides match TRBD1. This CDR3 region has 15 residues. After removal of 2 bases from V and 1 base from J, the junction contained 4 bases not matched to a gene. Germline assignment: CDR1 MNHEY and CDR2 SVGAGI. The CDR3 DNA reads TGTGCCAGCAGTTACGCCCCAGGGGGGAACACTGAAGCTTTCTTT. Translation gives CASSYAPGGNTEAFF.

V and J are TRBV28 and TRBJ1-5; TRBD1 aligns across 9 bases. The germline gives CDR1 MDHEN, CDR2 SYDVKM. V shed 6 bases and J 6 bases; nucleotides not matched to a gene: 6. The CDR3 covers 14 residues. The CDR3 here is CASRSGQGIQPQHF. The CDR3 DNA sequence: TGTGCCAGCAGGTCGGGACAGGGTATTCAGCCCCAGCATTTT.

The chain links TRBV27 to TRBJ2-2; 7 bases fit TRBD1. Germline lookup yields CDR1 MNHEY and CDR2 SMNVEV (reference sequence). V shed 7 bases, J shed 3 bases, and the junction held 8 bases outside the gene matches. CDR3 length: 15 residues. CDR3 loop: CASKKRDSHTGELFF. The DNA for the CDR3 is TGTGCCAGCAAGAAAAGGGACAGCCACACCGGGGAGCTGTTTTTT.

This chain uses TRBV7-2 with TRBJ2-2, with D hard to call. Germline CDR1 SGHTA, CDR2 FQGNSA. The V end was cut by 5 bases, the J end by 8 bases, with 12 bases between. This CDR3 region has 13 residues. The CDR3 spells CASSLGHVGELFF. CDR3 nucleotides: TGTGCCAGCAGCCTTGGCCATGTGGGGGAGCTGTTTTTT. The full variable domain, with the rest looked up from reference TRBV7-2 and TRBJ2-2, is GAGVSQSPSNKVTEKGKDVELRCDPISGHTALYWYRQSLGQGLEFLIYFQGNSAPDKSGLPSDRFSAERTGGSVSTLTIQRTQQEDSAVYLCASSLGHVGELFFGEGSRLTVL.

This rearrangement joins TRBV12-5 to TRBJ1-2; 9 bases line up with TRBD1. Unmatched junction bases numbered 3, after V lost 2 bases and J lost 2 bases. From germline, CDR1 is LGHNT and CDR2 FRNRAP. The CDR3 is 15 residues long. The CDR3 DNA is TGTGCTAGTGGTTTGAAAGGACAGGGGAACTATGGCTACACCTTC. Residues: CASGLKGQGNYGYTF.

The chain has TRBV6-6 and TRBJ1-4, with no clear D. The CDR3 totals 14 residues. V gave up 6 bases and J gave up 10 bases, with 18 bases separating them. The germline gives CDR1 MNHNY, CDR2 SVGAGI (reference sequence). The CDR3 DNA is TGTGCCAGCAGGTCTCCCGCGGCTAAAGTAAAACTGTTTTTT. It is translated as CASRSPAAKVKLFF.

V is TRBV28 and J is TRBJ2-6, with a tentative D call TRBD1 (5 bases). Trimming stripped 7 bases from V and 7 bases from J, with 17 bases between. Germline V gives CDR1 MDHEN, CDR2 SYDVKM. The CDR3 is 15 amino acids. The CDR3 DNA follows: TGTGCCAGCACCTCCCTGGGGCAGGCCGCCAACGTCCTGACTTTC. This gives the protein CASTSLGQAANVLTF. Full variable domain (missing parts from reference TRBV28 and TRBJ2-6): DVKVTQSSRYLVKRTGEKVFLECVQDMDHENMFWYRQDPGLGLRLIYFSYDVKMKEKGDIPEGYSVSREKKERFSLILESASTNQTSMYLCASTSLGQAANVLTFGAGSRLTVL.

CDR3 region: CASRYLGEETQYF. The CDR3, as DNA: TGTGCCAGCAGATACTTGGGAGAAGAGACCCAGTACTTC. The V and J genes are TRBV27 and TRBJ2-5, with a weak D call TRBD2 (5 bases). Germline loops: CDR1 MNHEY, CDR2 SMNVEV (reference sequence). V lost 6 bases, J lost 3 bases, and 11 bases lay in between. This CDR3 region has 13 residues.

The chain links TRBV27 to TRBJ2-7, with 7 bases identical to TRBD1. This CDR3 comprises 15 residues. V was pared by 5 bases and J by 3 bases, with 10 bases of the junction left unmatched. Looked up from germline, CDR1 is MNHEY and CDR2 is SMNVEV (reference sequence). CDR3 region: CASSIGGQSVYEQYF. The CDR3 DNA is TGTGCCAGCAGTATAGGGGGACAGAGTGTCTACGAGCAGTACTTC.